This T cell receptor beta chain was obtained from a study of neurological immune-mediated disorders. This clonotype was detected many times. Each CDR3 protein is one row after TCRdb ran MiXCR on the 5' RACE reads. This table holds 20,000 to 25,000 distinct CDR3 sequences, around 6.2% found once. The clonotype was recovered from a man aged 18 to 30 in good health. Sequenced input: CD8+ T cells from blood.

The CDR3, as DNA: TGTGCCAGCAGCCAAGGGACTAGCACTGAGCAGTTCTTC. Protein sequence: CASSQGTSTEQFF. The V gene is TRBV11-2, the J gene TRBJ2-1; 9 bases fit TRBD2. V was clipped by 5 bases and J by 9 bases; unmatched bases: 5. The germline V gene has CDR1 SGHAT and CDR2 FQNNGV. This CDR3 is built from 13 residues.